One and the same sample provided the 25 T cell receptor beta chains below, sequenced in a study of T cell responses to AZD1222 COVID-19 vaccine. Using immunoSEQ multiplex PCR, the repertoire was profiled, and TCRdb retains in-frame clones only, with some absent. The sample lists around 99,000 clones; under 95% were seen once. The source was peripheral blood, collected on day 0 of AZD1222 vaccination. The receptors derive from an adult in good health.

J is TRBJ1-5 and V is TRBV5-1, with D hard to call. Germline-derived CDR1 and CDR2 are SGHRS and YFSETQ. The ends were cut back, 1 base at V and 4 bases at J, with 12 bases in the middle. The CDR3 extends over 15 amino acids. In DNA form, the CDR3 reads TGCGCCAGCAGCTTGTTAGGCGATCTAAATCAGCCCCAGCATTTT. Its protein is CASSLLGDLNQPQHF.

A note on this clone: Mismatch with germline at one junction end may stem from a read error. The rearrangement uses TRBV10-3 and TRBJ2-1, with D perhaps being TRBD1 or TRBD2 (5 bases each). The CDR3 length is 11 residues. Germline V gene sequence: CDR1 ENHRY, CDR2 SYGVKD. This chain's CDR3 is CAINEGNEQFF. CDR3 in DNA: TGTGCCATCAATGAGGGGAATGAGCAGTTCTTC.

A single count supports this clone. V gene TRBV9 combines with J gene TRBJ2-1, with unresolved D. The CDR3 is 16 amino acids. Germline V CDR1 and CDR2: SGDLS, YYNGEE. The V end was cut by 0 bases, the J end by 2 bases, with 12 bases between. The CDR3 DNA reads TGTGCCAGCAGCGTAGTTGGGGAATCCGCCTACAATGAGCAGTTCTTC. Its translation is CASSVVGESAYNEQFF.

The chain carries TRBV5-6 and TRBJ1-1, with D uncertain. Germline V lookup: CDR1 SGHDT, CDR2 YYEEEE. Trimming left V 0 bases short and J 12 bases short, with 12 bases between. The CDR3 sequence is 12 residues long. CDR3 sequence: CASSLAGRTSFF. CDR3 bases: TGTGCCAGCAGCTTGGCTGGGAGGACGTCTTTCTTT.

The rearrangement uses TRBV19 and TRBJ1-6; D is undetermined. The CDR3 has 13 residues. Per the germline V gene, CDR1 is LNHDA and CDR2 is SQIVND (reference sequence). Trimming cost V 7 bases and J 7 bases, with 11 bases left between them. This chain's CDR3 is CASTPSPNSPLHF. The CDR3 nucleotides read TGTGCCAGTACCCCCTCCCCGAATTCACCCCTCCACTTT. Drawing the rest from reference TRBV19 and TRBJ1-6, the complete variable domain is DGGITQSPKYLFRKEGQNVTLSCEQNLNHDAMYWYRQDPGQGLRLIYYSQIVNDFQKGDIAEGYSVSREKKESFPLTVTSAQKNPTAFYLCASTPSPNSPLHFGNGTRLTVT.

V and J are TRBV9 and TRBJ2-1, with 7 bases aligning to TRBD2. This CDR3 is built from 15 residues. Germline CDR1 and CDR2: SGDLS and YYNGEE. V gave up 0 bases and J gave up 6 bases; unmatched junction bases: 6. Here the CDR3 reads CASSVATGGLNEQFF. In DNA form, the CDR3 reads TGTGCCAGCAGCGTAGCAACGGGGGGACTCAATGAGCAGTTCTTC.

In this sample, this clone turned up once. This chain links TRBV6-6 with TRBJ2-5, with TRBD2 as a possible D gene (5 bases). The germline CDR1 and CDR2 sequences are MNHNY and SVGAGI (reference sequence). V lost 2 bases, J lost 7 bases, and 11 bases lay in between. The CDR3 covers 13 residues. This chain's CDR3 is CASSYGPGGTQYF. The CDR3 DNA is TGTGCCAGCAGTTACGGCCCAGGAGGGACCCAGTACTTC.

The chain joins TRBV7-2 to TRBJ1-1; D call uncertain. CDR1 and CDR2 from the germline V gene are SGHTA and FQGNSA. CDR3 size: 13 residues. The germline V and J ends were trimmed by 4 bases and 4 bases, with 10 bases remaining between them. The CDR3 loop reads CASSSLRSTEAFF. The CDR3 DNA reads TGTGCCAGCAGCTCCCTGAGGAGCACTGAAGCTTTCTTT. Full variable domain (missing parts from reference TRBV7-2 and TRBJ1-1): GAGVSQSPSNKVTEKGKDVELRCDPISGHTALYWYRQSLGQGLEFLIYFQGNSAPDKSGLPSDRFSAERTGGSVSTLTIQRTQQEDSAVYLCASSSLRSTEAFFGQGTRLTVV.

This clone has just one count. The chain joins TRBV2 to TRBJ2-7; 8 bases map to TRBD1. Germline V gives CDR1 SNHLY, CDR2 FYNNEI. The CDR3 consists of 12 residues. After removal of 4 bases from V and 4 bases from J, the junction contained 0 bases not matched to a gene. CDR3 sequence reads: CASSGTGYEQYF. CDR3 DNA: TGTGCCAGCAGTGGGACAGGGTACGAGCAGTACTTC.

The V gene is TRBV5-1, the J gene TRBJ2-5; 16 positions agree with TRBD2. Germline V gene lookup returns CDR1 SGHRS and CDR2 YFSETQ. J lost 4 bases, V lost 4 bases, and 10 bases had no gene match. The CDR3 covers 18 residues. CDR3 loop: CASSMGLAGGYFPETQYF. The DNA of the CDR3 is TGCGCCAGCAGCATGGGACTAGCGGGGGGGTATTTCCCAGAGACCCAGTACTTC.

The chain links TRBV9 to TRBJ1-4; 8 nucleotides line up with TRBD1. Unmatched junction bases numbered 8, after V lost 5 bases and J lost 8 bases. The V gene's germline CDR1 is SGDLS and CDR2 YYNGEE. The CDR3 consists of 14 residues. The CDR3: CASRFRDRREKLFF. The CDR3 nucleotides read TGTGCCAGCAGGTTCCGGGACAGGAGAGAAAAACTGTTTTTT.

The DNA of the CDR3 is TGTGCCAGCAGCCAAGCCAGTCTTCTCTACACCTTC. Protein: CASSQASLLYTF. The rearrangement links TRBV3-1 (or the pseudogene TRBV3-2) to TRBJ1-2; D ambiguous. Germline CDR1 is LGHDT and CDR2 is YNNKEL (reference sequence). This CDR3 has 12 residues. V lost 1 base and J lost 10, with 10 bases in between.

The chain joins TRBV6-5 to TRBJ1-1; D remains ambiguous. The CDR3 consists of 14 residues. V was pared by 0 bases and J by 1 base, with 6 bases between. Per the germline V gene, CDR1 is MNHEY and CDR2 is SVGAGI. Written as DNA, the CDR3 is TGTGCCAGCAGTTACTCGAATCCGAACACTGAAGCTTTCTTT. Amino acid sequence: CASSYSNPNTEAFF.

The chain uses TRBV10-2 and TRBJ1-3, with D perhaps matching TRBD1 (6 bases). Germline CDR1 WSHSY, CDR2 SAAADI. The CDR3 sequence is 14 residues long. The V and J ends lost 9 bases and 3 bases respectively, with 15 bases between them. The CDR3, as DNA: TGCGCCAGTGATAGACAGGCCTTTGGAAACACCATATATTTT. Translating it yields CASDRQAFGNTIYF.

The chain couples TRBV7-9 to TRBJ1-5, with 8 bases lining up with TRBD1. The CDR3 runs 15 residues. From germline, CDR1 is SEHNR and CDR2 FQNEAQ (reference sequence). With V trimmed by 4 bases and J by 2 bases, 4 bases remained unmatched. The CDR3 reads CASSSGTGGNQPQHF. CDR3 bases: TGTGCCAGCAGCTCCGGGACAGGAGGCAATCAGCCCCAGCATTTT.

This sequence joins TRBV9 and TRBJ1-6; D remains ambiguous. CDR3 length: 14 amino acids. Germline-derived CDR1 and CDR2 are SGDLS and YYNGEE. Trimming stripped 0 bases from V and 7 bases from J, with 8 bases between. The CDR3 bases are TGTGCCAGCAGCGTAGCTACGGGAAATTCACCCCTCCACTTT. It yields the protein CASSVATGNSPLHF.

By proportion, this clone is large (0.1 to 1%). The chain couples TRBV4-3 to TRBJ1-2; D is perhaps TRBD1 (6 bases). The CDR3 sequence is 15 residues long. CDR1 and CDR2 from the germline V gene are LGHNA and YSLEER. V lost 0 bases and J 13 bases, leaving 21 bases between the germline ends. The CDR3: CASSQDLGGRAGSTF. In DNA form, the CDR3 reads TGCGCCAGCAGCCAAGATCTCGGGGGGCGGGCAGGCAGCACCTTC.

The chain employs TRBV5-4 and TRBJ1-1, with TRBD1 as a possible D gene (5 bases). Germline CDR1 and CDR2: SGHNT and YYREEE (reference sequence). The CDR3 is 17 residues long. V gave up 4 bases and J gave up 2 bases, with 21 bases separating them. This chain's CDR3 is CASSLKRSRTQNTEAFF. CDR3 in DNA: TGTGCCAGCAGCCTAAAAAGATCGCGGACACAAAACACTGAAGCTTTCTTT.

Comments on this clone: Distinct nucleotide sequences in the sample also encode this CDR3. The genes are TRBV6-5 and TRBJ2-1, with 8 positions matching TRBD1. Unmatched junction bases numbered 3, after V lost 8 bases and J lost 9 bases. This CDR3 is 11 amino acids long. CDR1 is MNHEY, CDR2 SVGAGI, per germline. The CDR3 protein is CASSTGAEQFF. CDR3 DNA: TGTGCCAGCTCGACAGGGGCTGAGCAGTTCTTC.

This clone was detected once. A junction boundary mismatches the germline segment, possibly from a read error. The chain employs TRBV7-2 and TRBJ2-3; 7 bases fit TRBD1. The germline V gene has CDR1 SGHTA and CDR2 FQGNSA. The CDR3 runs to 15 residues. The CDR3 region is CASSLTIHGTETQYF. DNA of the CDR3: TGTGCCAGCAGCTTAACAATACACGGGACAGAGACGCAGTATTTT.

This chain links TRBV20-1 with TRBJ1-2; the match to TRBD1 covers 8 bases. The CDR3 has 14 residues. Losses at the gene ends were 3 bases for V and 8 bases for J; bases not matched to a gene: 11. Germline assignment: CDR1 DFQATT and CDR2 SNEGSKA (reference sequence). In nucleotides, the CDR3 is TGCAGTGCTAGTTTTTTTCAGGGGGCGCGGGGCTACACCTTC. The encoded protein is CSASFFQGARGYTF.

The rearrangement joins TRBV19 to TRBJ2-2, with 12 bases that match TRBD2. Germline trimming cut 7 bases from V and 4 bases from J; bases unmatched to any gene: 4. The CDR3 consists of 15 residues. Germline loops: CDR1 LNHDA, CDR2 SQIVND (reference sequence). In DNA, the CDR3 is TGTGCCAGTACGGCTAGCGGGGGGGCCACCGGGGAGCTGTTTTTT. Protein sequence: CASTASGGATGELFF.

The chain has TRBV6-5 and TRBJ1-5; TRBD1 aligns across 7 bases. The CDR3 runs to 16 residues. Per the germline V gene, CDR1 is MNHEY and CDR2 is SVGAGI. J was trimmed by 6 bases and V by 0 bases; bases with no gene match: 8. The CDR3 DNA follows: TGTGCCAGCAGTTACTCGAGTCCGGGACAGAGTCAGCCCCAGCATTTT. The encoded protein is CASSYSSPGQSQPQHF.

The chain links TRBV6-5 to TRBJ2-2; D unresolved. Germline-derived CDR1 and CDR2 are MNHEY and SVGAGI. The germline V and J ends were trimmed by 5 bases and 6 bases, with 7 bases remaining between them. This CDR3 contains 12 residues. As DNA, the CDR3 is TGTGCCAGCAGTCGGGTCCCCGGGGAGCTGTTTTTT. It codes for CASSRVPGELFF.

The J gene is TRBJ2-6, the V gene TRBV19; 8 bases match TRBD2. Trimming took 3 bases from V and 0 from J; bases not matched to a gene: 4. Germline V gives CDR1 LNHDA, CDR2 SQIVND (reference sequence). The CDR3 spans 17 residues. CDR3 sequence reads: CASSMAGGASGANVLTF. Here the CDR3 DNA reads TGTGCCAGTAGTATGGCGGGGGGCGCCTCTGGGGCCAACGTCCTGACTTTC.